This is a list of T cell receptor beta chains from one sample in a study of monozygotic twins with inflammatory bowel disease. TCRdb re-called the 5' RACE reads; one entry per CDR3 protein, DNA not given. The sample holds around 150,000 distinct CDR3 sequences. The source material was blood. These receptors originate from a human donor with ulcerative colitis or Crohn's disease, or a healthy co-twin of an affected twin (not recorded which). CDR3s include the opening cysteine and the closing phenylalanine or tryptophan.

CDR3 length: 18
V gene: TRBV5-5
J gene: TRBJ2-1
CDR3 protein: CASSVPGGLAVSYNEQFF

CDR3 length: 14
V gene: TRBV7-2
J gene: TRBJ2-1
CDR3 protein: CASSLARLYNEQFF

CDR3 length: 14
V gene: TRBV11-2
J gene: TRBJ2-3
CDR3 protein: CASSRGRGTDTQYF

CDR3 length: 14
V gene: TRBV24-1
J gene: TRBJ1-2
CDR3 protein: CATSAEGGNYGYTF

CDR3 length: 13
V gene: TRBV12-3/TRBV12-4
J gene: TRBJ2-1
CDR3 protein: CASSPWVGNEQFF

CDR3 length: 11
V gene: TRBV29-1
J gene: TRBJ2-5
CDR3 protein: CSVAFQETQYF

CDR3 length: 13
V gene: TRBV24-1
J gene: TRBJ2-7
CDR3 protein: CATSDTVGYEQYF

CDR3 length: 11
V gene: TRBV20-1
J gene: TRBJ2-5
CDR3 protein: CSASGGETQYF

CDR3 length: 14
V gene: TRBV28
J gene: TRBJ2-2
CDR3 protein: CASTVSRNTGELFF

CDR3 length: 12
V gene: TRBV6-2/TRBV6-3
J gene: TRBJ1-5
CDR3 protein: CASRRGNQPQHF

CDR3 length: 16
V gene: TRBV20-1
J gene: TRBJ2-3
CDR3 protein: CSARGASGGTTDTQYF

CDR3 length: 12
V gene: TRBV10-3
J gene: TRBJ1-3
CDR3 protein: CAITDSGNTIYF

CDR3 length: 11
V gene: TRBV20-1
J gene: TRBJ2-3
CDR3 protein: CSARGTDTQYF

CDR3 length: 16
V gene: TRBV7-2
J gene: TRBJ2-7
CDR3 protein: CASSQSSGTIDNEQYF

CDR3 length: 14
V gene: TRBV19
J gene: TRBJ1-2
CDR3 protein: CASIEGPAGFGYTF

CDR3 length: 17
V gene: TRBV3-1
J gene: TRBJ2-7
CDR3 protein: CASSPKFLHGSSYEQYF

CDR3 length: 13
V gene: TRBV5-1
J gene: TRBJ2-7
CDR3 protein: CASSLGVSYEQYF

CDR3 length: 13
V gene: TRBV24-1
J gene: TRBJ2-1
CDR3 protein: CATSDTPNNEQFF

CDR3 length: 16
V gene: TRBV7-9
J gene: TRBJ2-7
CDR3 protein: CASSPPLGPDFEEQYF

CDR3 length: 17
V gene: TRBV7-8
J gene: TRBJ2-5
CDR3 protein: CASSLRDLALARETQYF

CDR3 length: 15
V gene: TRBV30
J gene: TRBJ2-3
CDR3 protein: CAWRLGRTTTDTQYF